This T cell receptor beta chain was obtained from a study of vaccination and CD4 T cells after COVID-19. Germline V gene sequence: CDR1 MDHEN, CDR2 SYDVKM. V lost 6 bases, J lost 4 bases, and 6 bases stayed unmatched. This CDR3 region has 15 residues. Once obtained from cultured CD4+ T cells, the DNA was sequenced using the Oncomine TCR Beta short-read assay. Someone extracted genomic DNA from cultured CD4+ T cells. TCRdb reanalysed the PCR reads using MiXCR and keeps one entry per CDR3 protein. Of some 18,000 distinct CDR3 sequences detected, roughly 55% appear once; the ten largest clones hold roughly 9.7%. The treatment: roughly ten-day PBMC culture with coronavirus spike peptide pools or control peptides (ViraFEST assay). March to December 2020 was the span of positive PCR dates, which predated US Alpha, Beta and Delta variants. Alongside around 9.7 IU/ml IL-2 and approximately 9.3 ug/ml peptide pools, PBMCs were cultured at 1.5 million to 2.5 million per well.

Worth noting for this clonotype: The antigen is not known.

The input for sequencing was CD4+ T cells from blood, cultured in vitro, taken after SARS-CoV-2 vaccination. The sequence was obtained from a human donor who had recovered from COVID-19. This chain uses TRBV28 with TRBJ2-6; 7 bases fit TRBD1. CDR3 protein: CASRRQGAGANVLTF. DNA of the CDR3: TGTGCCAGCAGGCGACAGGGCGCCGGGGCCAACGTCCTGACTTTC.